This T cell receptor (beta chain) stems from a study of blood T cells in healthy people across ages. About the research overall: Using template switching, researchers captured about one barcoded beta molecule for each two T cells. Overall study results and limits: Roughly linear age-related decline in beta diversity appeared, significant by age 40.

A J-beta primer mix and a sample-barcoded 5' primer were used in a second PCR of about 6 to 12 cycles. TCRdb reprocessed the 5' RACE reads with MiXCR, giving one entry per CDR3 protein. Found here are some 1.5 million distinct CDR3 sequences, approximately 43% of them singletons; the top ten hold under 5%. The CDR3 spans 13 residues. Trimming cost V 7 bases and J 3 bases, with 13 bases left between them. Germline values: CDR1 DFQATT, CDR2 SNEGSKA (reference sequence). Comments on this clonotype: Antigen unknown.

Peripheral blood samples of approximately 10 milliliters were drawn from each donor. Samples each yielded at least 6 micrograms of total RNA. The source of this sequence is a woman under 30 in good health. Material: blood. The chain links TRBV20-1 to TRBJ2-1; D gene ambiguous. The CDR3 DNA reads TGCAGTGGGGCGCGCCACCTCTACAATGAGCAGTTCTTC. Protein product: CSGARHLYNEQFF.